What follows is one T cell receptor (beta chain) and its context. The data derive from a study of beta chain features in type 1 diabetes. The isolated RNA, all of it, was reverse transcribed, so expressed TCRB transcripts were what got sequenced. The method was immunoSEQ multiplex PCR; TCRdb's version includes in-frame clones alone and lacks a portion of them. The table lists 810,000 or so clones, roughly 15% of them singletons. The origin of this receptor is a woman under 30 in good health. Sequences were obtained from naive CD4+ T cells from blood.

CDR3 nucleotide sequence: TGTGCCAGCAGCTCCCTCGACGGACTAGCGGGTTCAGAGACCCAGTACTTC. This gives the protein CASSSLDGLAGSETQYF. The chain carries TRBV5-4 and TRBJ2-5; 11 positions agree with TRBD2. The junction had 11 bases not matched to a gene; V was cut back by 3 bases and J by 4 bases. This CDR3 is 17 amino acids long. The germline V gene has CDR1 SGHNT and CDR2 YYREEE (reference sequence). Drawing the rest from reference TRBV5-4 and TRBJ2-5, the complete variable domain is ETGVTQSPTHLIKTRGQQVTLRCSSQSGHNTVSWYQQALGQGPQFIFQYYREEENGRGNFPPRFSGLQFPNYSSELNVNALELDDSALYLCASSSLDGLAGSETQYFGPGTRLLVL.